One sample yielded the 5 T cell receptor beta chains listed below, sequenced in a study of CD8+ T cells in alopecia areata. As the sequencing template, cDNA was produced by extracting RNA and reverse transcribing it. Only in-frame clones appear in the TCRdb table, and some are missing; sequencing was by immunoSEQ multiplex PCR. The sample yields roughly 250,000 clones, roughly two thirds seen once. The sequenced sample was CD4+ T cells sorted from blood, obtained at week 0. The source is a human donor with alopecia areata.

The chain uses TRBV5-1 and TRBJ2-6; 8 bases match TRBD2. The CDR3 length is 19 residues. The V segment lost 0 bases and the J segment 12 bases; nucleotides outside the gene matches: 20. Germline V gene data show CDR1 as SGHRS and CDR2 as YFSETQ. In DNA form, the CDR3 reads TGCGCCAGCAGCTTGGATCCAACAGCGGGGGCTGGTTCGAGGTTCGTCCTGACTTTC. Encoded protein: CASSLDPTAGAGSRFVLTF.

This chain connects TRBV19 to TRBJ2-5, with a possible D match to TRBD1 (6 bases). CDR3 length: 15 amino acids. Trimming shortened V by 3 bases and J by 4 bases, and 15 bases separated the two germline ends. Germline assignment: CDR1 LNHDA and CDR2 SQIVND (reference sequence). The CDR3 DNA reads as TGTGCCAGTAGTATCGGTCGTCGACAGGTAGAGACCCAGTACTTC. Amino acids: CASSIGRRQVETQYF.

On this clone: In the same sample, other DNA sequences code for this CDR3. The CDR3 DNA reads as TGCAGCGCTGGAGACACCGGGGAGCTGTTTTTT. As protein: CSAGDTGELFF. V usage is TRBV29-1 and J usage is TRBJ2-2; no firm D call. Germline V gene data show CDR1 as SQVTM and CDR2 as ANQGSEA. V dropped 7 bases and J dropped 3 bases, with 6 bases sitting between them. This CDR3 is 11 amino acids long.

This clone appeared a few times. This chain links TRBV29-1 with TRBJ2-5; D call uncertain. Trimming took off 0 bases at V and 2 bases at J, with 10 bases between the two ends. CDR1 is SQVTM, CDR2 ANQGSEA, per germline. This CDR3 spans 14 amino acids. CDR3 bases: TGCAGCGTTGAAGAGCATGGCGAACAAGAGACCCAGTACTTC. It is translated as CSVEEHGEQETQYF. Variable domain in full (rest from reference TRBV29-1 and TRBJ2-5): SAVISQKPSRDICQRGTSLTIQCQVDSQVTMMFWYRQQPGQSLTLIATANQGSEATYESGFVIDKFPISRPNLTFSTLTVSNMSPEDSSIYLCSVEEHGEQETQYFGPGTRLLVL.

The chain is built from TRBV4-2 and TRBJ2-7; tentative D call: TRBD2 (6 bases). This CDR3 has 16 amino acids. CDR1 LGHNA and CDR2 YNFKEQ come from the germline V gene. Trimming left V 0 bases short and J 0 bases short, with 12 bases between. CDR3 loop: CASSQDMGGVSYEQYF. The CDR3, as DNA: TGTGCCAGCAGCCAAGATATGGGGGGAGTCTCCTACGAGCAGTACTTC.